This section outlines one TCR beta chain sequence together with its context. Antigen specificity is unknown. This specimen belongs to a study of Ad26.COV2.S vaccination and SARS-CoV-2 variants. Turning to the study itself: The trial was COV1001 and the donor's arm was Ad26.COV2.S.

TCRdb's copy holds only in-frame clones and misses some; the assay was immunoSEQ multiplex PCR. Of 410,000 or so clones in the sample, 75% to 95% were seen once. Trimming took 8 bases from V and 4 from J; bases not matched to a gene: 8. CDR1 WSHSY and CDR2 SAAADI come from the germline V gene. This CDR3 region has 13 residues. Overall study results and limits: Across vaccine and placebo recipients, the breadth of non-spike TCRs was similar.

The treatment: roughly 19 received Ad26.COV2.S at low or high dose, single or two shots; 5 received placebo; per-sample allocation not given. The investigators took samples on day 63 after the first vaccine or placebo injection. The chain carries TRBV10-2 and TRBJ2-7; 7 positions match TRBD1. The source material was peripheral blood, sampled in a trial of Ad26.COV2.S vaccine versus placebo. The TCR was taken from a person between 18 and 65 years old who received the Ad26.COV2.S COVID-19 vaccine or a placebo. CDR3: CASGPGTAYEQYF. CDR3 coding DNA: TGCGCCAGCGGCCCCGGGACAGCTTACGAGCAGTACTTC.